The 5 T cell receptor beta chains below all came from one sample that was sequenced in a study of beta chain features in type 1 diabetes (dated by TCRdb to 2017 to 2018). Library prep was done by the immunoSEQ multiplex PCR assay. The High Capacity cDNA Reverse Transcription Kit was used to reverse transcribe all of the isolated RNA, meaning that expressed TCRB transcripts were what got sequenced. TCRdb mirrors the immuneACCESS table, restricted to in-frame sequences. Some clones are absent from its copies; in checked studies, under half trace to an unresolved V gene, and the reason for the others is unknown. The sample yields approximately 150,000 clones; roughly 10% were counted once. Clones ranked in the top ten supply roughly 1.3% of the sample. The source material was naive CD4+ T cells from blood. Explained via the paper, the cell subset or site label denotes: true naive CD4+ T cells. Receptor source: a man aged 18 to 30 in good health.

This clone showed up just a few times. The chain carries TRBV7-2 and TRBJ2-5; D is possibly TRBD1 (6 bases). Germline V gives CDR1 SGHTA, CDR2 FQGNSA. Deletions cut 2 bases from V and 0 bases from J, with 7 bases between. The CDR3 is 14 residues long. The CDR3 loop reads CASSLQGYQETQYF. As DNA, the CDR3 is TGTGCCAGCAGCTTACAGGGGTACCAAGAGACCCAGTACTTC.

This clone appeared a few times. The chain recombines TRBV6-1 with TRBJ1-5; 9 nucleotides line up with TRBD1. Germline CDR1 reads MNHNS; CDR2 reads SASEGT. The CDR3 spans 14 residues. Trimming at V came to 4 bases and at J to 7 bases, leaving 5 bases not matched to a gene. This chain's CDR3 is CASSGQGEWQPQHF. The CDR3, as DNA: TGTGCCAGCAGTGGACAGGGGGAATGGCAGCCCCAGCATTTT.

The sample holds a few counts of this clone. This chain links TRBV21-1 with TRBJ1-3. TRBV21-1 is described as a pseudogene. The length of the CDR3 is 12 residues. CDR3 in DNA: TGTGCCAGCAGCAACTATGGAAACACCATATATTTT. It specifies CASSNYGNTIYF.

This chain uses TRBV6-1 with TRBJ1-2, with 8 bases fitting TRBD1. Germline lookup yields CDR1 MNHNS and CDR2 SASEGT. Unmatched junction bases numbered 3, after V lost 5 bases and J lost 4 bases. This CDR3 spans 13 amino acids. This chain's CDR3 is CASSWDRSYGYTF. CDR3 coding DNA: TGTGCCAGCAGTTGGGACAGGTCCTATGGCTACACCTTC.

J is TRBJ1-1 and V is TRBV13, with D perhaps TRBD1 (5 bases). The CDR3 is 15 residues long. V shed 7 bases and J shed 0 bases, with 15 bases lying between them. Per the germline V gene, CDR1 is PRHDT and CDR2 is FYEKMQ (reference sequence). The CDR3 nucleotides read TGTGCCAGCACCCGGCGGGGCAGGGTGAACACTGAAGCTTTCTTT. Its translation is CASTRRGRVNTEAFF. The full variable domain, in which reference TRBV13 and TRBJ1-1 provide the parts outside the CDR3, is AAGVIQSPRHLIKEKRETATLKCYPIPRHDTVYWYQQGPGQDPQFLISFYEKMQSDKGSIPDRFSAQQFSDYHSELNMSSLELGDSALYFCASTRRGRVNTEAFFGQGTRLTVV.